This T cell receptor beta chain derives from a study of blood T cell repertoires in COVID-19. The wider study: The United States, Italy and Spain were the sources of the acute and convalescent COVID-19 samples.

Germline V gene lookup returns CDR1 MNHEY and CDR2 SMNVEV (reference sequence). V lost 5 bases, J lost 5 bases, and 7 bases stayed unmatched. This CDR3 contains 14 residues. Patients of the Seattle cohort, enrolled during active infection, were followed longitudinally. Measured with immunoSEQ multiplex PCR; TCRdb has only the in-frame clones, and not every one. Of about 360,000 clones detected, 86% appear once; the ten largest clones hold 7.1%. The sequence came from a woman aged 60-75 years with COVID-19, enrolled during active disease. Sequences were obtained from peripheral blood. V usage is TRBV27 and J usage is TRBJ1-1; 8 nucleotides match TRBD1. The CDR3 nucleotides are TGTGCCAGCAGTCTGACAGGGGTTTTTACTGAAGCTTTCTTT. This sequence encodes CASSLTGVFTEAFF.